This T cell receptor (beta chain) derives from a study of blood T cell repertoires in COVID-19. Looking at the study overall: There were acute and convalescent COVID-19 samples, and they came from the United States, Italy and Spain.

V was pared by 5 bases and J by 9 bases, with 31 bases between. Germline CDR1 is SEHNR and CDR2 is FQNEAQ (reference sequence). The CDR3 is made up of 18 amino acids. This clone occurred once. Data came from immunoSEQ multiplex PCR; TCRdb stores just in-frame clones and leaves some out. The data show approximately 34,000 clones, with 87% seen just once and more than 12% held by the top ten. The V gene is TRBV7-9, the J gene TRBJ2-5, with D tentatively TRBD2 (5 bases). The clonotype originates from a man aged 55 to 70 with active COVID-19. Sequenced input: peripheral blood. CDR3 DNA sequence: TGTGCCAGCAGCGCCGCAACGAGGAGTGGGAGCGGATCCGAGGCCCAGTACTTC. Encoded protein: CASSAATRSGSGSEAQYF.